The 31 T cell receptor beta chains in this list originate from one sample, sequenced in a study of technical replicates of blood from a few donors. The data were produced by immunoSEQ multiplex PCR, yet TCRdb's version contains in-frame clones alone and is incomplete. In the table there are approximately 73,000 clones, 80% to 95% of which are singletons. Source material: T cells isolated from PBMCs. The receptors stem from a human donor in good health.

This sequence joins TRBV28 and TRBJ2-7; TRBD2 aligns across 9 bases. V trimming: 8 bases; J trimming: 0 bases; junction bases outside the gene matches: 5. CDR1 and CDR2 from the germline V gene are MDHEN and SYDVKM. This CDR3 has 14 residues. For the CDR3, the DNA is TGTGCCAGCCCCCCAGCGGGAGGCTCCTACGAGCAGTACTTC. Amino acid sequence: CASPPAGGSYEQYF.

This chain joins TRBV27 and TRBJ2-3, with TRBD1 matching 8 bases. The CDR3 is 13 amino acids. The junction had 4 bases not matched to a gene; V was cut back by 5 bases and J by 6 bases. Germline-derived CDR1 and CDR2 are MNHEY and SMNVEV (reference sequence). This CDR3 reads CASSDRGQDTQYF. CDR3 bases: TGTGCCAGCAGTGACAGGGGTCAGGATACGCAGTATTTT.

V usage is TRBV5-1 and J usage is TRBJ1-4; D is possibly TRBD1 (6 bases). The V gene's germline CDR1 is SGHRS and CDR2 YFSETQ. This CDR3 contains 15 residues. V lost 3 bases and J lost 1, with 10 bases in between. The DNA for the CDR3 is TGCGCCAGCAGCTCACAAGGGGGAACTAATGAAAAACTGTTTTTT. Encoded protein: CASSSQGGTNEKLFF.

CDR3 in amino acids: CASSLSYGIGYNEQFF. CDR3 DNA sequence: TGTGCCAGCAGTTTATCGTACGGGATTGGCTACAATGAGCAGTTCTTC. The gene calls are TRBV27 and TRBJ2-1; perhaps TRBD2 as D (5 bases). V was shortened by 0 bases and J by 3 bases, with 12 bases between the two germline ends. From germline, CDR1 is MNHEY and CDR2 SMNVEV (reference sequence). This CDR3 region has 16 residues.

The CDR3 loop is CASSSTGHLVGETQYF. CDR3 bases: TGCGCCAGCAGCTCTACGGGACACTTGGTAGGAGAGACCCAGTACTTC. V and J are TRBV5-1 and TRBJ2-5; the D gene is possibly TRBD1 (6 bases). This CDR3 spans 16 amino acids. Looked up from germline, CDR1 is SGHRS and CDR2 is YFSETQ. Trimming removed 3 bases at V and 4 bases at J, with 19 bases between.

The gene calls are TRBV27 and TRBJ2-7; 8 positions match TRBD1. Germline CDR1 reads MNHEY; CDR2 reads SMNVEV (reference sequence). J gave up 2 bases and V 6 bases, and 15 bases lay outside the gene matches. The CDR3 length is 17 residues. CDR3 sequence (DNA): TGTGCCAGCAGACCTGGGACAGGCCGCGGGTGGACCTACGAGCAGTACTTC. Translated: CASRPGTGRGWTYEQYF.

V is TRBV1 and J is TRBJ1-4; TRBD1 was called by the table and not checked on the DNA. TRBV1 is reported as a pseudogene. This CDR3 contains 14 residues. The CDR3 sequence: CTSSQETGGEKLFF. The CDR3 DNA reads as TGCACCAGCAGCCAAGAAACAGGGGGGGAAAAACTGTTTTTT.

The rearrangement joins TRBV11-3 to TRBJ1-2; no definite D call. Germline V gene sequence: CDR1 SGHNT, CDR2 YENEEA. The CDR3 loop spans 15 amino acids. Trimming took off 2 bases at V and 6 bases at J, with 16 bases between the two ends. This chain's CDR3 is CASSLLGRERNGYTF. The DNA for the CDR3 is TGTGCCAGCAGCTTATTAGGACGGGAGCGAAATGGCTACACCTTC.

The chain employs TRBV7-9 and TRBJ1-3; 7 nucleotides align to TRBD1. The CDR3 is 13 residues long. Germline CDR1 reads SEHNR; CDR2 reads FQNEAQ (reference sequence). V was clipped by 6 bases and J by 6 bases; unmatched bases: 5. In nucleotides, the CDR3 is TGTGCCAGCAGATGGGACAGCCCAAACACCATATATTTT. Amino acids: CASRWDSPNTIYF.

This chain joins TRBV5-4 and TRBJ2-2; no reliable D call. V lost 0 bases and J lost 1, with 7 bases in between. This CDR3 comprises 15 residues. Looked up from germline, CDR1 is SGHNT and CDR2 is YYREEE (reference sequence). The DNA for the CDR3 is TGTGCCAGCAGCTTGGCCCCGGGGAACACCGGGGAGCTGTTTTTT. It is translated as CASSLAPGNTGELFF. Supplemented by reference TRBV5-4 and TRBJ2-2, the full variable domain reads ETGVTQSPTHLIKTRGQQVTLRCSSQSGHNTVSWYQQALGQGPQFIFQYYREEENGRGNFPPRFSGLQFPNYSSELNVNALELDDSALYLCASSLAPGNTGELFFGEGSRLTVL.

This chain uses TRBV7-2 with TRBJ2-1; unclear D gene. V was pared by 11 bases and J by 5 bases, with 19 bases between. Per germline, CDR1 SGHTA and CDR2 FQGNSA. This CDR3 contains 14 residues. CDR3 loop: CAAGLRKRDNEQFF. The CDR3 DNA reads as TGTGCCGCCGGCTTAAGGAAGCGTGACAATGAGCAGTTCTTC.

This rearrangement joins TRBV4-1 to TRBJ2-5; 7 nucleotides line up with TRBD1. Germline CDR1 and CDR2: MGHRA and YSYEKL. The junction had 7 bases not matched to a gene; V was cut back by 1 base and J by 5 bases. The CDR3 is 15 amino acids. CDR3 sequence (DNA): TGCGCCAGCAGCCAAGGCAGTAGGGGGCCGGAGACCCAGTACTTC. Amino acid sequence: CASSQGSRGPETQYF.

The chain combines TRBV5-1 with TRBJ2-1; D perhaps matches TRBD2 (6 bases). Trimming took off 0 bases at V and 4 bases at J, with 11 bases between the two ends. Germline assignment: CDR1 SGHRS and CDR2 YFSETQ. The CDR3 consists of 15 residues. The CDR3 here is CASSLGRVLYNEQFF. CDR3 coding DNA: TGCGCCAGCAGCTTGGGGAGGGTCCTTTACAATGAGCAGTTCTTC. The variable domain in full, with the rest retrieved from reference TRBV5-1 and TRBJ2-1, is KAGVTQTPRYLIKTRGQQVTLSCSPISGHRSVSWYQQTPGQGLQFLFEYFSETQRNKGNFPGRFSGRQFSNSRSEMNVSTLELGDSALYLCASSLGRVLYNEQFFGPGTRLTVL.

This clone was detected a few times. V is TRBV6-5 and J is TRBJ1-2; 8 bases agree with TRBD1. The germline gives CDR1 MNHEY, CDR2 SVGAGI. This CDR3 contains 13 residues. Trimming at V came to 2 bases and at J to 8 bases, leaving 4 bases not matched to a gene. The CDR3 region has the DNA TGTGCCAGCAGTTACGGACAGGGACTGGGCTACACCTTC. Protein product: CASSYGQGLGYTF.

V gene TRBV7-2 combines with J gene TRBJ2-3; the match to TRBD2 covers 9 bases. The CDR3 covers 17 residues. J gave up 0 bases and V 4 bases, and 8 bases lay outside the gene matches. Germline V gives CDR1 SGHTA, CDR2 FQGNSA. Written as DNA, the CDR3 is TGTGCCAGCAGCTCAGAGAGCGGGAGGAGAAGCACAGATACGCAGTATTTT. Protein sequence: CASSSESGRRSTDTQYF.

A single count supports this clone. The chain has TRBV5-1 and TRBJ1-1, with 8 bases aligning to TRBD1. Germline V CDR1 and CDR2: SGHRS, YFSETQ. CDR3 length equals 14 residues. The trim removed 4 bases at V and 4 bases at J, leaving 6 bases unmatched. In nucleotides, the CDR3 is TGCGCCAGCAGCGTGCAGGGGGCGCGCACTGAAGCTTTCTTT. It encodes CASSVQGARTEAFF.

This rearrangement joins TRBV7-9 to TRBJ2-7; D gene uncertain. With 1 base removed from V and 4 bases from J, the gap between germline ends came to 8 bases. The CDR3 totals 13 residues. Germline V gene data show CDR1 as SEHNR and CDR2 as FQNEAQ (reference sequence). CDR3 DNA sequence: TGTGCCAGCAGCTTAGGCCCCGAGTACGAGCAGTACTTC. Translating it yields CASSLGPEYEQYF.

The chain recombines TRBV2 with TRBJ2-1, with a tentative D call TRBD1 (5 bases). Germline CDR1 reads SNHLY; CDR2 reads FYNNEI. The CDR3 consists of 13 residues. The ends were cut back, 9 bases at V and 5 bases at J, with 14 bases in the middle. Written as DNA, the CDR3 is TGTGCCAGTACAAACAGGTGGAACAATGAGCAGTTCTTC. Its translation: CASTNRWNNEQFF.

This rearrangement joins TRBV28 to TRBJ1-5, with TRBD1 matching 8 bases. V lost 0 bases to trimming and J lost 2 bases; unmatched junction nucleotides: 9. Per germline, CDR1 MDHEN and CDR2 SYDVKM. This CDR3 is built from 18 residues. DNA for the CDR3: TGTGCCAGCAGTTTATGGGGGACGGACAGGGAAGGCAATCAGCCCCAGCATTTT. It translates to CASSLWGTDREGNQPQHF.

This chain links TRBV6-4 with TRBJ2-1; D perhaps matches TRBD2 (5 bases). In germline, CDR1 is MRHNA, CDR2 SNTAGT. The CDR3 runs 11 residues. V was trimmed by 10 bases and J by 4 bases, leaving 8 bases between them. CDR3 region: CAIRGYNEQFF. The DNA of the CDR3 is TGTGCCATACGAGGGTACAATGAGCAGTTCTTC.

The chain recombines TRBV13 with TRBJ1-2; 7 positions match TRBD1. V lost 0 bases, J lost 7 bases, and 8 bases stayed unmatched. Germline V CDR1 and CDR2: PRHDT, FYEKMQ (reference sequence). The CDR3 covers 15 residues. CDR3 amino acids: CASSLGDRAAGGYTF. In DNA, the CDR3 is TGTGCCAGCAGCTTAGGTGACAGGGCGGCAGGTGGCTACACCTTC. The full variable domain, in which reference TRBV13 and TRBJ1-2 provide the parts outside the CDR3, is AAGVIQSPRHLIKEKRETATLKCYPIPRHDTVYWYQQGPGQDPQFLISFYEKMQSDKGSIPDRFSAQQFSDYHSELNMSSLELGDSALYFCASSLGDRAAGGYTFGSGTRLTVV.

The CDR3 DNA is TGTGCCAGCAGCTCAGGGTACACCGGGGAGCTGTTTTTT. Its protein product is CASSSGYTGELFF. The chain links TRBV11-2 to TRBJ2-2, with D perhaps matching TRBD1 (5 bases). V was cut by 4 bases and J by 3 bases, with 6 bases left in between. There are 13 residues in the CDR3. Germline-derived CDR1 and CDR2 are SGHAT and FQNNGV.

The J gene is TRBJ1-1, the V gene TRBV7-3; no firm D call. This CDR3 region has 14 residues. CDR1 and CDR2 from the germline V gene are SGHTA and FQGTGA. V was trimmed by 3 bases and J by 6 bases, leaving 14 bases between them. The CDR3 protein is CASSLLAGVSEAFF. CDR3 DNA: TGTGCCAGCAGCTTGTTGGCGGGTGTTTCTGAAGCTTTCTTT.

The CDR3: CASSLGGRTYNEQFF. CDR3 nucleotide sequence: TGTGCCAGCAGCTTAGGAGGGAGGACCTACAATGAGCAGTTCTTC. The V and J genes are TRBV7-8 and TRBJ2-1; a possible D gene is TRBD2 (6 bases). CDR3 length: 15 amino acids. Germline CDR1 SGHVS, CDR2 FQNEAQ. V dropped 1 base and J dropped 2 bases, with 9 bases sitting between them.

The J gene is TRBJ2-3, the V gene TRBV19; the match to TRBD2 covers 7 bases. Trimming removed 3 bases from V and 4 bases from J; junction bases left unmatched: 13. The CDR3 spans 17 residues. The V gene's germline CDR1 is LNHDA and CDR2 SQIVND (reference sequence). The CDR3: CASSILMASGLPDTQYF. CDR3 DNA sequence: TGTGCCAGTAGTATCCTTATGGCTAGCGGCTTACCAGATACGCAGTATTTT.

The rearrangement joins TRBV19 to TRBJ1-3, with D perhaps matching TRBD1 (5 bases). Trimming took 3 bases from V and 4 from J, leaving 10 bases between them. Germline V CDR1 and CDR2: LNHDA, SQIVND (reference sequence). CDR3 length: 14 amino acids. CDR3 sequence reads: CASSMLTVGNTIYF. The CDR3 DNA follows: TGTGCCAGTAGTATGTTGACAGTAGGAAACACCATATATTTT.

This chain links TRBV27 with TRBJ2-3; 7 nucleotides line up with TRBD1. V shed 3 bases, J shed 0 bases, and the junction held 9 bases outside the gene matches. The germline gives CDR1 MNHEY, CDR2 SMNVEV (reference sequence). The CDR3 sequence is 17 residues long. The CDR3 DNA is TGTGCCAGCAGTTTGGGACAGCTGTTAGATAGCACAGATACGCAGTATTTT. Translation gives CASSLGQLLDSTDTQYF.

Written as DNA, the CDR3 is TGTGCCAGCAGTGCGAACCTTCCTCGCGATGAGCAGTTCTTC. It is translated as CASSANLPRDEQFF. The genes are TRBV2 and TRBJ2-1, with D hard to call. V lost 4 bases to trimming and J lost 8 bases, with 15 bases between them. The CDR3 extends over 14 amino acids. In germline, CDR1 is SNHLY, CDR2 FYNNEI.

The CDR3 bases are TGCAGCGTTTCCGGGACTAGCGGGACCTATGAGCAGTTCTTC. It encodes CSVSGTSGTYEQFF. The rearrangement joins TRBV29-1 to TRBJ2-1, with 13 bases identical to TRBD2. The V gene's germline CDR1 is SQVTM and CDR2 ANQGSEA. J was trimmed by 8 bases and V by 5 bases; bases with no gene match: 6. The CDR3 has 14 amino acids.

The V call is TRBV19, the J call TRBJ2-2; D possibly corresponds to TRBD1 (7 bases). Trimming shortened V by 6 bases and J by 6 bases, and 20 bases separated the two germline ends. Germline CDR1 LNHDA, CDR2 SQIVND (reference sequence). The CDR3 runs to 16 residues. This CDR3 reads CASRLQGTQGAGELFF. The CDR3 coding sequence is TGTGCCAGTAGGTTACAGGGGACTCAGGGGGCCGGGGAGCTGTTTTTT.

The chain links TRBV27 to TRBJ2-7; 13 bases are shared with TRBD2. Germline lookup yields CDR1 MNHEY and CDR2 SMNVEV (reference sequence). V dropped 4 bases and J dropped 5; count of bases not matched to a gene: 5. The CDR3 spans 15 residues. The CDR3 nucleotides are TGTGCCAGCAGTTCAGGACTAGCGGGAGCTCACGAGCAGTACTTC. Translating gives CASSSGLAGAHEQYF.